These 2 T cell receptor beta chains were all obtained from the same sample, sequenced in a study of blood T cell repertoires in COVID-19. Sequenced by immunoSEQ multiplex PCR; TCRdb stores in-frame clones only, minus some. The table has about 220,000 clones, 82% seen once. The sample comprised peripheral blood. These receptors were obtained from a woman over 75 with acute or convalescent COVID-19.

This rearrangement joins TRBV29-1 to TRBJ1-1; possibly TRBD1 for D (5 bases). V was trimmed by 7 bases and J by 6 bases, leaving 21 bases between them. Germline V gene lookup returns CDR1 SQVTM and CDR2 ANQGSEA. This CDR3 region has 14 residues. The CDR3: CSAFPYTGRSEAFF. The DNA for the CDR3 is TGCAGCGCTTTCCCTTACACAGGACGCTCTGAAGCTTTCTTT.

CDR3 protein: CASSPRVGPNSPLHF. For the CDR3, the DNA is TGTGCCAGCAGTCCCAGGGTTGGCCCTAATTCACCCCTCCACTTT. The genes are TRBV7-2 and TRBJ1-6; TRBD1 is a possible D gene (5 bases). The CDR3 runs to 15 residues. Germline V gene sequence: CDR1 SGHTA, CDR2 FQGNSA. Trimming cost V 6 bases and J 6 bases, with 15 bases left between them. The complete variable domain, with remaining parts taken from reference TRBV7-2 and TRBJ1-6, reads GAGVSQSPSNKVTEKGKDVELRCDPISGHTALYWYRQSLGQGLEFLIYFQGNSAPDKSGLPSDRFSAERTGGSVSTLTIQRTQQEDSAVYLCASSPRVGPNSPLHFGNGTRLTVT.